This TCR beta chain appears in the sequencing data of a study of blood T cell repertoires in COVID-19 (dated by TCRdb to 2018 to 2020). In terms of the full investigation: Collaborator samples came from the United States, Italy and Spain and covered acute and convalescent phases of COVID-19. Where available, HLA class I and class II types were obtained from metadata supplied by the sample provider rather than from assay-based typing. The samples were drawn from two sources: the first 160 participants of the ongoing ImmuneRACE study, and 950 to 1,500 subjects contributed by 6 global collaborators. The repertoires were made available in a free public database intended to serve as a resource for research on the immune response to SARS-CoV-2. A de-identified subject ID, COVID-19 status, age in years and sex were almost always included in the sample metadata. The dataset comprised deeply sampled blood TCRbeta repertoires from subjects exposed to, actively infected with, or recovered from COVID-19. The material from the prospective study consisted of cDNA or gDNA derived from T cells, B-cell-depleted T cells, or PBMCs.

TCRbeta CDR3 regions were amplified from genomic DNA using the immunoSEQ Assay, a bias-controlled multiplex PCR. In the source study's methods: The number of nucleated cells in each sample was estimated from the amplification of reference gene primers within the assay. To quantify the absolute abundance of each unique TCRbeta CDR3 rearrangement, sequence reads were collapsed and filtered. For each sample, productive Simpson clonality was calculated as the square root of Simpson's diversity index over productive rearrangements. TCRdb re-hosts the immuneACCESS table, in-frame sequences only. Its copies lack some clones; in the studies checked, an unresolved V gene accounts for under half of them, and the cause for the rest is not known. V and J calls and clone size are given by that table; D and trimming were obtained from the DNA. The sample table holds 250,000 to 350,000 clones, of which more than 80% were seen once. 0.9% to 1.2% of the sample is held by the ten biggest clonotypes.

What the research found in general, with its limitations: The quantity of clinical and demographic metadata differed by source and by participant and was supplied without curation.

Participants in the prospective study were aged roughly 18 to 100 years, lived in some 24 United States geographic areas, and enrolled through a virtual design. In the prospective study, participants were assigned to cohorts based on the clinical history participants reported in a screening survey and a study questionnaire. For ImmuneRACE Cohort 3, a participant was defined as recovered based on two consecutive negative NP/OP PCR tests, clearance by a healthcare professional, or resolution of symptoms. Mobile phlebotomists in the prospective study collected whole blood, serum and a nasopharyngeal or oropharyngeal swab from every participant. Participants in the prospective study had the option to provide additional blood draws and questionnaires over a roughly two-month period. Before DNA extraction, blood samples from the prospective study were shipped at room temperature or frozen. Comments on this clone: Its antigen is unknown. The input lacks base qualities; no much larger clone sits a single base away.

The junction shows trimming of 5 bases on V and 4 bases on J, and the gene matches do not reach 11 bases of it. CDR1 and CDR2 are read off the germline V gene (reference sequence) as MNHEY and SMNVEV. There are 17 amino acids in the CDR3, from cysteine to phenylalanine inclusive. The kept DNA is CDR3 alone, 51 bases in frame from the first base. This clonotype was sampled from a woman in her 30s who had recovered from COVID-19. Sequenced input: PBMCs or T cells enriched from blood (not recorded which). In this chain, TRBV27 is recombined with TRBJ2-7, with 13 bases aligning to TRBD2. The DNA is as follows: TGTGCCAGCAGTCCCTCGGGACTAGCGGGAACCACGTACGAGCAGTACTTC. This is translated as CASSPSGLAGTTYEQYF.